The T cell receptor (beta chain) described here comes from a study of T cells in Graves' hyperthyroidism and ophthalmopathy. This clonotype was seen many times. The investigators amplified TCR beta CDR3 regions from RNA transcripts. The study used the HTBI primer set for a first-round RT-PCR of the TCR CDR3. TCRdb re-called the multiplex PCR reads with MiXCR, one entry per CDR3 protein. Counted here are some 360,000 distinct CDR3 sequences, 15% to 20% occurring once; the ten biggest clones make up about 16%. V shed 3 bases, J shed 9 bases, and the junction held 5 bases outside the gene matches. This CDR3 region has 14 residues. Germline lookup yields CDR1 SGHKS and CDR2 YYEKEE (reference sequence).

The chain links TRBV5-5 to TRBJ1-6, with 8 bases that match TRBD1. This clonotype was sampled from a woman between 40 and 50 years old with Graves' ophthalmopathy. Sample: blood. CDR3 amino acids: CASSSGTGTSPLHF. Written as DNA, the CDR3 is TGTGCCAGCAGCTCCGGGACAGGAACTTCACCCCTCCACTTT.